This T cell receptor (beta chain) was sequenced during a study of identical twins. Carrying unique molecular identifiers, the cDNA also gained a universal primer site through template switching. TCRdb passed the 5' RACE reads through MiXCR, listing each CDR3 protein once. This sample has about 890,000 distinct CDR3 sequences, with about 12% found just once. This CDR3 spans 17 amino acids. V lost 3 bases and J lost 3; bases outside the gene matches: 11. Germline CDR1 and CDR2: MDHEN and SYDVKM. A few counts support this clonotype. As yet, its antigen is unknown. Study results and caveats: For cord blood, abundant beta clonotypes had fewer insertions, unlike memory repertoires, which showed none. Out-of-frame alpha sequences common to twins were enriched for low generation probability.

This same sample was also taken into another study, of yellow fever vaccine responses in identical twins.

This clonotype was sampled from a woman aged 18-29 years in good health. V usage is TRBV28 and J usage is TRBJ2-1; 7 positions match TRBD2. Source material: PBMCs. The chain's CDR3 is CASSFVGGDWVYNEQFF. Here the CDR3 DNA reads TGTGCCAGCAGTTTCGTGGGGGGGGACTGGGTCTACAATGAGCAGTTCTTC.